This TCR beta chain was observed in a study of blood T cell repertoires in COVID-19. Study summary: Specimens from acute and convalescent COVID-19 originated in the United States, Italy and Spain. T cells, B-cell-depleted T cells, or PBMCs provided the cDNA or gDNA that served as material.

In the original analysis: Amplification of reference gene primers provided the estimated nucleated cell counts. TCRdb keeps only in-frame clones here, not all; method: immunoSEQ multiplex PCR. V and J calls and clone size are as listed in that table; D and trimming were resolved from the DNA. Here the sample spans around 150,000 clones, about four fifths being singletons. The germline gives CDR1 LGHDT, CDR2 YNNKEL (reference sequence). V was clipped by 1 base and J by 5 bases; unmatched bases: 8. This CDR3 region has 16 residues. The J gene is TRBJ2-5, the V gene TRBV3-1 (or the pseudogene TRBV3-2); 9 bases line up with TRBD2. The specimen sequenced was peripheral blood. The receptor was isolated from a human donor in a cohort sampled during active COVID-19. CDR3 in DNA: TGTGCCAGCAGCCAAGTCTTGCGGGGGGGCCGGGAGACCCAGTACTTC. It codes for CASSQVLRGGRETQYF.